These 15 T cell receptor beta chains were sequenced from one sample in a study of cytomegalovirus exposure and HLA in healthy donors. Both 60 Vbeta primers and 13 Jbeta primers went into the PCR. Repertoires were generated with immunoSEQ multiplex PCR, while TCRdb's copy carries only in-frame clones and drops some. Found here are about 140,000 clones, approximately 9% of them singletons; the top ten hold over 1.5%. The sample taken for sequencing was PBMCs. These receptors all stem from a male donor in good health and CMV-seronegative.

The V and J genes are TRBV2 and TRBJ2-7; TRBD1 matches at 7 bases. Germline V gene sequence: CDR1 SNHLY, CDR2 FYNNEI. This CDR3 spans 14 amino acids. With 6 bases clipped from V and 6 bases from J, the junction kept 11 bases outside the gene matches. The CDR3 nucleotides read TGTGCCAGCAGACTAGGGACAGCGAAACGCGAGCAGTACTTC. This sequence encodes CASRLGTAKREQYF.

The chain uses TRBV28 and TRBJ1-3; D is ambiguous. The CDR3 consists of 15 residues. The germline V gene has CDR1 MDHEN and CDR2 SYDVKM. Trimming left V 2 bases short and J 1 base short, with 9 bases between. The DNA of the CDR3 is TGTGCCAGCAGTTTAGGACTGTCGTCTGGAAACACCATATATTTT. Residues: CASSLGLSSGNTIYF.

In its sample, this clone was seen a few times. The gene calls are TRBV5-8 and TRBJ1-5, with D perhaps TRBD1 (6 bases). The V end was cut by 2 bases, the J end by 2 bases, with 11 bases between. The germline gives CDR1 SGHTS, CDR2 YDEGEE. The CDR3 loop spans 15 amino acids. The CDR3 is CASSFRGNGNQPQHF. CDR3 bases: TGTGCCAGCAGCTTTAGGGGGAACGGCAATCAGCCCCAGCATTTT.

This clone was counted a few times. The chain employs TRBV15 and TRBJ1-5; TRBD1 might be the D (6 bases). The CDR3 sequence is 13 residues long. V was trimmed by 9 bases and J by 3 bases, leaving 12 bases between them. Germline-derived CDR1 and CDR2 are LNHNV and YYDKDF (reference sequence). The CDR3 nucleotides are TGTGCCACTAGACAGGTCAACAATCAGCCCCAGCATTTT. Translating it yields CATRQVNNQPQHF.

The rearrangement uses TRBV7-2 and TRBJ2-7, with D possibly being TRBD2 (5 bases). Trimming left V 4 bases short and J 3 bases short, with 16 bases between. The CDR3 contains 15 residues. CDR1 SGHTA and CDR2 FQGNSA come from the germline V gene. The CDR3: CASSSPDWMNYEQYF. In DNA form, the CDR3 reads TGTGCCAGCAGCTCGCCGGACTGGATGAACTACGAGCAGTACTTC.

This clone was counted only a few times. This CDR3 is CASSPWTGPYNEQFF. The CDR3 DNA sequence: TGTGCCAGCAGCCCGTGGACAGGGCCTTACAATGAGCAGTTCTTC. The V call is TRBV9, the J call TRBJ2-1; 8 nucleotides match TRBD1. The CDR3 length is 15 residues. Germline V gene sequence: CDR1 SGDLS, CDR2 YYNGEE. The J segment lost 4 bases and the V segment lost 4 bases, leaving 7 bases of the junction unmatched.

This chain joins TRBV6-1 and TRBJ2-5; the D gene is possibly TRBD1 (5 bases). The V gene's germline CDR1 is MNHNS and CDR2 SASEGT. The V end lost 2 bases, the J end lost 4 bases, and 20 bases lay between the germline ends. The CDR3 has 17 amino acids. The CDR3 DNA sequence: TGTGCCAGCAGTGAAAGGGGCGCGGCCCTACCGGGAGAGACCCAGTACTTC. Encoded protein: CASSERGAALPGETQYF.

The J gene is TRBJ2-6, the V gene TRBV2; D unclear. Germline V gene sequence: CDR1 SNHLY, CDR2 FYNNEI. The V gene lost 2 bases and the J gene lost 0 bases, with 11 bases spanning the gap. The CDR3 extends over 17 amino acids. CDR3 DNA: TGTGCCAGCAGTGAAATGCAGGAAATCTCTGGGGCCAACGTCCTGACTTTC. Translated, it gives CASSEMQEISGANVLTF.

The chain recombines TRBV19 with TRBJ2-5; TRBD1 agrees at 11 bases. CDR3 length equals 14 residues. CDR1 and CDR2 (germline): LNHDA, SQIVND (reference sequence). V lost 6 bases and J lost 6; bases outside the gene matches: 6. The CDR3 region has the DNA TGTGCCAGTAGCCCGGGACAGGGGGTCAAGACCCAGTACTTC. Translating gives CASSPGQGVKTQYF.

The genes are TRBV28 and TRBJ2-6, with D perhaps TRBD1 (6 bases). Germline CDR1 MDHEN, CDR2 SYDVKM. The CDR3 extends over 15 amino acids. With 5 bases removed from V and 4 bases from J, the gap between germline ends came to 12 bases. The CDR3 protein is CASSLTGFGANVLTF. The CDR3 DNA reads TGTGCCAGCAGTCTTACAGGGTTCGGGGCCAACGTCCTGACTTTC.

The chain carries TRBV19 and TRBJ2-1, with 10 bases aligning to TRBD2. Trimming at V came to 3 bases and at J to 5 bases, leaving 4 bases not matched to a gene. This CDR3 contains 15 residues. Germline CDR1 and CDR2: LNHDA and SQIVND (reference sequence). This chain's CDR3 is CASSILAGANNEQFF. CDR3 nucleotides: TGTGCCAGTAGTATTCTAGCGGGAGCGAACAATGAGCAGTTCTTC. The full variable domain, with the rest looked up from reference TRBV19 and TRBJ2-1, is DGGITQSPKYLFRKEGQNVTLSCEQNLNHDAMYWYRQDPGQGLRLIYYSQIVNDFQKGDIAEGYSVSREKKESFPLTVTSAQKNPTAFYLCASSILAGANNEQFFGPGTRLTVL.

The DNA for the CDR3 is TGTGCCAGCAGCTCACCTCTGAGGGCTGACACTGAAGCTTTCTTT. It specifies CASSSPLRADTEAFF. The chain uses TRBV7-9 and TRBJ1-1, with D uncertain. V was shortened by 4 bases and J by 3 bases, with 15 bases between the two germline ends. CDR1 SEHNR and CDR2 FQNEAQ come from the germline V gene (reference sequence). This CDR3 has 15 amino acids.

V is TRBV29-1 and J is TRBJ2-4, with a possible D match to TRBD2 (6 bases). Germline lookup yields CDR1 SQVTM and CDR2 ANQGSEA. This CDR3 is 13 amino acids long. V lost 6 bases and J lost 3, with 12 bases in between. The CDR3 reads CSVAVGGKNIQYF. CDR3 nucleotides: TGCAGCGTGGCGGTGGGGGGCAAAAACATTCAGTACTTC.

The J gene is TRBJ2-1, the V gene TRBV4-2; tentative D call: TRBD2 (5 bases). CDR3 length equals 16 residues. The germline V gene has CDR1 LGHNA and CDR2 YNFKEQ. V shed 1 base and J shed 6 bases, with 16 bases lying between them. The DNA for the CDR3 is TGTGCCAGCAGCCAAGTCGGACGTCTAGCTGGCAATGAGCAGTTCTTC. Protein sequence: CASSQVGRLAGNEQFF.

The chain carries TRBV19 and TRBJ2-7, with TRBD2 identical over 7 bases. The CDR3 runs to 16 residues. Germline V gene data show CDR1 as LNHDA and CDR2 as SQIVND (reference sequence). V trimming: 3 bases; J trimming: 0 bases; junction bases outside the gene matches: 8. The CDR3: CASSIARGGSSYEQYF. The DNA for the CDR3 is TGTGCCAGTAGTATTGCCCGGGGCGGGAGCTCCTACGAGCAGTACTTC.